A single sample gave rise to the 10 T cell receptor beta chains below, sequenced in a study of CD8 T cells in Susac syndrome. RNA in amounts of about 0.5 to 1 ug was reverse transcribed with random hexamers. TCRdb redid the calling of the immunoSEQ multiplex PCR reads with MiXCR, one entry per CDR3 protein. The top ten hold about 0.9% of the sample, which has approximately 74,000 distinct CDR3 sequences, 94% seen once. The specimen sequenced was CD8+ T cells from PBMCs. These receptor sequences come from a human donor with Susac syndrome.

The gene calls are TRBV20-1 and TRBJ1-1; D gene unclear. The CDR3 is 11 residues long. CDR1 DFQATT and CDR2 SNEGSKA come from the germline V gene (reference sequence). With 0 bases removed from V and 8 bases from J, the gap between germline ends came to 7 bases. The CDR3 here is CSARDVQEAFF. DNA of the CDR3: TGCAGTGCTAGAGATGTACAGGAAGCTTTCTTT.

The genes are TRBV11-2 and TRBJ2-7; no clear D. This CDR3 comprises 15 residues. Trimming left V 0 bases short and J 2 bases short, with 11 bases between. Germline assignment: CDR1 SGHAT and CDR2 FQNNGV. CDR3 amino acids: CASSLDFVFPYEQYF. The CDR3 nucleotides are TGTGCCAGCAGCTTAGATTTCGTGTTCCCCTACGAGCAGTACTTC.

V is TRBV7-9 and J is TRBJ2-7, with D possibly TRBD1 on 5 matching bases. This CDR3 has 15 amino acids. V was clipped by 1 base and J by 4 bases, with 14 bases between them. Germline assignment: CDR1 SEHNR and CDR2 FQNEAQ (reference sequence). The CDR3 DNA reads TGTGCCAGCAGCTTAGAATTGGCCAGGGAATACGAGCAGTACTTC. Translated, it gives CASSLELAREYEQYF.

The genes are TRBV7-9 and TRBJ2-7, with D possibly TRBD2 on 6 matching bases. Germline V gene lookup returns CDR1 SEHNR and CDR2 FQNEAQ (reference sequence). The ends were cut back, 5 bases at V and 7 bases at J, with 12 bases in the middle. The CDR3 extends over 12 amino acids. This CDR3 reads CASSHGGREQYF. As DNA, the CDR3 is TGTGCCAGCAGCCATGGAGGGCGGGAGCAGTACTTC.

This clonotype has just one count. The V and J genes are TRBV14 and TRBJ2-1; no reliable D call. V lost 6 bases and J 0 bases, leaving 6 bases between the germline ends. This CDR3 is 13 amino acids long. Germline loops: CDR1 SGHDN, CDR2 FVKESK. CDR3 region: CASRFSSYNEQFF. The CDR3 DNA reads TGTGCCAGCAGGTTCAGCTCCTACAATGAGCAGTTCTTC. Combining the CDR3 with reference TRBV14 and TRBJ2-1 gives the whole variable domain EAGVTQFPSHSVIEKGQTVTLRCDPISGHDNLYWYRRVMGKEIKFLLHFVKESKQDESGMPNNRFLAERTGGTYSTLKVQPAELEDSGVYFCASRFSSYNEQFFGPGTRLTVL.

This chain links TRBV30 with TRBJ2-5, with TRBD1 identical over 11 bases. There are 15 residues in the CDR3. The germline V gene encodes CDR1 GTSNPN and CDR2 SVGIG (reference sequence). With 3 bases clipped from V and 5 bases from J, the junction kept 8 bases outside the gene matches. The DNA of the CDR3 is TGTGCCTGGAGCTCTCAGGACAGGGGGCTTGAGACCCAGTACTTC. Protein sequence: CAWSSQDRGLETQYF.

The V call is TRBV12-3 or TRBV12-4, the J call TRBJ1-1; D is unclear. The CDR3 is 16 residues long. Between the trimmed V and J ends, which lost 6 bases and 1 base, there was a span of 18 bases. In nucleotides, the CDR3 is TGTGCCAGCAGCCCCTGGGGAGGGTACAAGAACACTGAAGCTTTCTTT. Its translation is CASSPWGGYKNTEAFF.

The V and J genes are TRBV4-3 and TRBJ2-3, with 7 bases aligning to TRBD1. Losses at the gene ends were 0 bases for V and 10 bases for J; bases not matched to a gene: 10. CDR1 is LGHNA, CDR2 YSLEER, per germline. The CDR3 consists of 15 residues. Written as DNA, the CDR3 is TGCGCCAGCAGCCAAGAACATGTGCAGGGGGTAGCGCAGTATTTT. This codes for CASSQEHVQGVAQYF.

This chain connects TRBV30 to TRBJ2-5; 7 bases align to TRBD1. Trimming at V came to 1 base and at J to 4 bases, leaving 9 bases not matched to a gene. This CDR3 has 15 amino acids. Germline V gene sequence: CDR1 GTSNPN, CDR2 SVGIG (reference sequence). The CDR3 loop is CAWSAFVTGVETQYF. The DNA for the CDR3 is TGTGCCTGGAGTGCATTCGTTACAGGGGTAGAGACCCAGTACTTC.

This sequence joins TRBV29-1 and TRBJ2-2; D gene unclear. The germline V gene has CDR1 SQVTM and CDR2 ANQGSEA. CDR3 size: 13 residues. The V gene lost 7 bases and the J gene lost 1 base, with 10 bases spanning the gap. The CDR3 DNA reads TGCAGCGCGGAAGCCCGGAACACCGGGGAGCTGTTTTTT. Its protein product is CSAEARNTGELFF.